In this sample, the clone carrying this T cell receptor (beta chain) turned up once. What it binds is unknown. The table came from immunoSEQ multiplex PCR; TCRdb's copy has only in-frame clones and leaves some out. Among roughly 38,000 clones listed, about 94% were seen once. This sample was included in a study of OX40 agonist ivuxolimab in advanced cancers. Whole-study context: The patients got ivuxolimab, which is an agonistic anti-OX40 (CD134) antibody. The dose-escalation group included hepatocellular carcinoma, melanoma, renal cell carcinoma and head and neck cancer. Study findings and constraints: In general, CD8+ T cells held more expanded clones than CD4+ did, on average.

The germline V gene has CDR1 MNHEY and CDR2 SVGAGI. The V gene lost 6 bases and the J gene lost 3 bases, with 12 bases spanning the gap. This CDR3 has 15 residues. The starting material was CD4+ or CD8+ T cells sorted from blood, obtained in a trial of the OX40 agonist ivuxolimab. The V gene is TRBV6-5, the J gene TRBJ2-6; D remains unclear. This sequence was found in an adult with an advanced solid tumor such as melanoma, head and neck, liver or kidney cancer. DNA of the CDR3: TGTGCCAGCAGCCGAGAAATGGTTGGGGCCAACGTCCTGACTTTC. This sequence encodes CASSREMVGANVLTF.